The 5 T cell receptor beta chains given below trace back to one sample, sequenced in a study of T cell repertoires in cytomegalovirus infection. In TCRdb, the reads were re-called with MiXCR into one record per CDR3 protein. The sample lists some 450,000 distinct CDR3 sequences; 31% were seen once. Sequenced sample: PBMCs. These receptors all stem from a human donor in good health (CMV status not recorded). Some clones in this sample may be carry-over from other donors' samples.

This clonotype was counted at least ten times. V and J are TRBV7-2 and TRBJ1-5; 7 bases are shared with TRBD1. Germline V gene lookup returns CDR1 SGHTA and CDR2 FQGNSA. The junction had 8 bases not matched to a gene; V was cut back by 5 bases and J by 4 bases. The CDR3 consists of 15 residues. CDR3 in amino acids: CASSRTRDRNQPQHF. DNA for the CDR3: TGTGCCAGCAGCCGTACCCGGGACAGAAATCAGCCCCAGCATTTT.

The CDR3 sequence is CAISEQGAYEQYF. The CDR3 coding sequence is TGTGCCATCAGTGAGCAGGGGGCATACGAGCAGTACTTC. J is TRBJ2-7 and V is TRBV10-3, with 8 bases lining up with TRBD1. There are 13 residues in the CDR3. V lost 2 bases and J lost 4; bases outside the gene matches: 1. CDR1 is ENHRY and CDR2 is SYGVKD in the germline V gene.

This clonotype has a handful of counts. The chain is built from TRBV6-2 or TRBV6-3 and TRBJ1-2; D not certain. V lost 0 bases and J lost 2, with 7 bases in between. The germline CDR1 and CDR2 sequences are MNHEY and SVGEGT. The CDR3 consists of 14 residues. The CDR3 DNA sequence: TGTGCCAGCAGTTACTCTGCAGTGAACTATGGCTACACCTTC. Its translation: CASSYSAVNYGYTF.

CDR3 amino acids: CASSPNGGDHTDTQYF. The CDR3 region has the DNA TGTGCCAGCAGCCCCAACGGAGGAGACCACACAGATACGCAGTATTTT. J is TRBJ2-3 and V is TRBV7-2; D may be TRBD2 (5 bases). Germline V gene sequence: CDR1 SGHTA, CDR2 FQGNSA. The CDR3 has 16 amino acids. V gave up 5 bases and J gave up 2 bases, with 17 bases separating them.

This clonotype was seen a handful of times. V is TRBV19 and J is TRBJ2-5; 8 bases map to TRBD1. V lost 5 bases to trimming and J lost 0 bases; unmatched junction nucleotides: 5. There are 15 residues in the CDR3. Germline V gene sequence: CDR1 LNHDA, CDR2 SQIVND (reference sequence). The CDR3 region has the DNA TGTGCCAGTAGTTCCGGGACAGGCTACCAAGAGACCCAGTACTTC. Translated: CASSSGTGYQETQYF.